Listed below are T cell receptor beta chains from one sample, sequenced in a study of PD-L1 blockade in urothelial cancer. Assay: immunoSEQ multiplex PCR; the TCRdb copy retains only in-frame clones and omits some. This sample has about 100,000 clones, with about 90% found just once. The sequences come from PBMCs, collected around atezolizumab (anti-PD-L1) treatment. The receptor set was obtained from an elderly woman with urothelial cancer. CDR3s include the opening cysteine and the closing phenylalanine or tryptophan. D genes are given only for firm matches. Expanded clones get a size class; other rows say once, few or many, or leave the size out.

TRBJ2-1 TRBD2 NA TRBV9 CASSLRTSGFDEQFF TGTGCCAGCAGCTTACGGACTAGTGGTTTCGATGAGCAGTTCTTC
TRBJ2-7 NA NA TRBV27 CASIDRDSYEQYF TGTGCCAGCATCGACAGAGACTCCTACGAGCAGTACTTC
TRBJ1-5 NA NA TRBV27 CASRLTVDYSNQPQHF TGTGCCAGCAGACTAACGGTAGATTATAGCAATCAGCCCCAGCATTTT
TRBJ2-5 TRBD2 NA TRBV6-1 CATGLAGGETQYF TGTGCCACCGGACTAGCGGGAGGAGAGACCCAGTACTTC
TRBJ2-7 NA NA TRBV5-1 CASSLGGNRVLDYEQYF TGCGCCAGCAGCTTGGGCGGAAACAGGGTCCTCGACTACGAGCAGTACTTC
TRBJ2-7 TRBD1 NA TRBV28 CASSVPGTGWYEQYF TGTGCCAGCAGTGTCCCCGGGACAGGGTGGTACGAGCAGTACTTC
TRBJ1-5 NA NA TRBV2 CASTGVGGSNQPQHF TGTGCCAGCACCGGCGTGGGGGGTAGCAATCAGCCCCAGCATTTT
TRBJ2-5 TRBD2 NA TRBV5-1 CASSLRLAGYQETQYF TGCGCCAGCAGCCTCAGACTAGCGGGTTACCAAGAGACCCAGTACTTC
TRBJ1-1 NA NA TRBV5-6 CATHPIGQTNTEAFF TGTGCCACCCATCCAATCGGACAGACGAACACTGAAGCTTTCTTT
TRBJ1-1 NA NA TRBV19 CASSIATGRGEAFF TGTGCCAGTAGTATAGCAACAGGGAGGGGTGAAGCTTTCTTT
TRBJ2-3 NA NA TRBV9 CASSVSGVGTDTQYF TGTGCCAGCAGCGTATCGGGGGTAGGTACAGATACGCAGTATTTT
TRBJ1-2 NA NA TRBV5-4 CASSLAGVGGANYGYTF TGTGCCAGCAGCTTGGCGGGTGTGGGAGGGGCTAACTATGGCTACACCTTC
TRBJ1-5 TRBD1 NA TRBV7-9 CASSLGTGRGGSNQPQHF TGTGCCAGCAGCTTAGGGACAGGGCGGGGAGGTAGCAATCAGCCCCAGCATTTT
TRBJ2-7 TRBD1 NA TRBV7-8 CASSFMNRDRGHEQYF TGTGCCAGCAGCTTTATGAATAGGGACAGGGGCCACGAGCAGTACTTC
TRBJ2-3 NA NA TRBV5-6 CASSQQGTDTQYF TGTGCCAGCAGCCAGCAGGGTACAGATACGCAGTATTTT
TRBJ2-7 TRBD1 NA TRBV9 CASSSRQGISYEQYF TGTGCCAGCAGCTCCCGACAGGGAATATCCTACGAGCAGTACTTC
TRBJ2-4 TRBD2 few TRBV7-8 CASSFFVRGTSGSVAKNIQYF TGTGCCAGCAGCTTCTTTGTTAGAGGGACTAGCGGGAGCGTAGCCAAAAACATTCAGTACTTC
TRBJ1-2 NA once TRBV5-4 CASRGGRRDGYTF TGTGCCAGCAGGGGGGGACGTCGGGATGGCTACACCTTC
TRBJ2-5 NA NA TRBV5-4 CASSLALQETQYF TGTGCCAGCAGCTTGGCTCTCCAAGAGACCCAGTACTTC
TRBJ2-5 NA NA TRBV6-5 CASSRRGQETQYF TGTGCCTCATCCAGGCGGGGCCAAGAGACCCAGTACTTC
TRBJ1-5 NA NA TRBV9 CASSVGTTSNQPQHF TGTGCCAGCAGCGTCGGGACAACTAGCAATCAGCCCCAGCATTTT
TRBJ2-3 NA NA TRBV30 CAWSQASTDTQYF TGTGCCTGGAGTCAGGCGAGCACAGATACGCAGTATTTT
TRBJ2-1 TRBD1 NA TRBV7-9 CASSPPGQVRGEQFF TGTGCCAGCAGCCCCCCGGGACAGGTTCGGGGTGAGCAGTTCTTC
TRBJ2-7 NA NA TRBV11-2 CASSLVPGSYEQYF TGTGCCAGCAGCTTAGTGCCAGGTAGCTACGAGCAGTACTTC
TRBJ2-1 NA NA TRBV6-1 CATYTGGSGYNEQFF TGTGCCACCTATACCGGAGGGAGTGGGTACAATGAGCAGTTCTTC
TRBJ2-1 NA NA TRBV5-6 CASSLGGRTLNRNEQFF TGTGCCAGCAGCTTGGGCGGGCGAACTCTTAACCGCAATGAGCAGTTCTTC
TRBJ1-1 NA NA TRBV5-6 CASSLYSMNTEAFF TGTGCCAGCAGCTTGTACAGTATGAACACTGAAGCTTTCTTT
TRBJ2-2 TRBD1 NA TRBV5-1 CASTGTGGTGELFF TGCGCCAGCACCGGGACAGGGGGCACCGGGGAGCTGTTTTTT
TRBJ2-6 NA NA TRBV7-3 CASSLEGSSGANVLTF TGTGCCAGCAGCTTAGAGGGTAGCTCTGGGGCCAACGTCCTGACTTTC
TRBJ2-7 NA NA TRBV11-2 CASSPRLTIEQYF TGTGCCAGCAGCCCGAGACTGACTATCGAGCAGTACTTC
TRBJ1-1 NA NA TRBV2 CASSDGFREAFF TGTGCCAGCAGTGATGGTTTCAGGGAAGCTTTCTTT
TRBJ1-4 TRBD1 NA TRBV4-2 CASSQRPGTENEKLFF TGTGCCAGCAGCCAGAGGCCCGGGACAGAGAATGAAAAACTGTTTTTT
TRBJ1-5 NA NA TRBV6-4 CASSDSSQPQHF TGTGCCAGCAGTGACTCTAGTCAGCCCCAGCATTTT
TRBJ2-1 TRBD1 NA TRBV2 CASSEDGTGWDEQFF TGTGCCAGCAGTGAAGACGGGACAGGTTGGGATGAGCAGTTCTTC
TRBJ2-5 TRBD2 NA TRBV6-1 CASSDPTSGSETQYF TGTGCCAGCAGTGATCCGACTAGCGGGAGTGAGACCCAGTACTTC
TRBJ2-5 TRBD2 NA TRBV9 CASSVGGSGRQETQYF TGTGCCAGCAGCGTAGGGGGTAGCGGGAGGCAAGAGACCCAGTACTTC
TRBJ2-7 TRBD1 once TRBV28 CASSLIGQGAYEQYF TGTGCCAGCAGTTTAATAGGGCAGGGGGCCTACGAGCAGTACTTC
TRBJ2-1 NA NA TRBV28 CASSPYGSLSSYNEQFF TGTGCCAGCAGTCCCTACGGGTCCTTAAGCTCCTACAATGAGCAGTTCTTC
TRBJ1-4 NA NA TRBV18 CASSPGSGGKLFF TGTGCCAGCTCACCCGGGTCTGGCGGAAAACTGTTTTTT
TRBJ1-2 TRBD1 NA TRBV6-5 CASIQGNGGYTF TGTGCCAGCATACAGGGGAACGGGGGCTACACCTTC
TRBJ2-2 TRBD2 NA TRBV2 CASSPLAANTGELFF TGTGCCAGCAGCCCCCTAGCGGCGAACACCGGGGAGCTGTTTTTT